The present T cell receptor beta chain was sequenced within a study of T cells in Graves' hyperthyroidism and ophthalmopathy. In the case of this clonotype: Its antigen remains unknown.

Overall study results and limits: Ophthalmopathy, which appeared later, was predicted by the model a median approximately 6.7 months before onset.

Clinical symptoms, serum thyroxine and TRAb, thyroid ultrasound and orbital computed tomography were used for the diagnoses. The TCR beta CDR3 regions underwent amplification using RNA transcripts as the source. When the TCR CDR3 underwent first-round RT-PCR, the HTBI primer set was used. TCRdb used MiXCR to reprocess the multiplex PCR reads, holding one entry per CDR3 protein. Of nearly 750,000 distinct CDR3 sequences in the sample, around 40% were seen once. Sequenced material: blood. This receptor was identified in a woman between 40 and 55 years old with Graves' hyperthyroidism.

DNA of the CDR3: TGTGCCAGCAGATCCTACAGGGGCTACGAGCAGTACTTC. It codes for CASRSYRGYEQYF. V is TRBV28 and J is TRBJ2-7; 7 bases align to TRBD1. The V segment lost 6 bases and the J segment 3 bases; nucleotides outside the gene matches: 5. Germline assignment: CDR1 MDHEN and CDR2 SYDVKM. CDR3 size: 13 residues.